The clone carrying this TCR beta chain has a handful of counts. Germline V gives CDR1 MNHNY, CDR2 SVGAGI (reference sequence). With 0 bases clipped from V and 7 bases from J, the junction kept 9 bases outside the gene matches. The CDR3 runs 17 residues. This sample was included in a study of blood T cells in healthy people across ages. Overall study context: Through template switching, about one barcoded beta molecule was captured per two T cells, as measured in model experiments.

Then a second PCR, running roughly 7 to 11 cycles, was carried out with a sample-barcoded 5' primer and a J-beta primer mix. The template-switch adaptor was a 5' adaptor with 12 random nucleotides. It tagged each cDNA molecule. TCRdb recomputed calls from the 5' RACE reads with MiXCR, one row per CDR3 protein. The sample has 1.5 million to 2 million distinct CDR3 sequences; over 25% are singletons. The specimen sequenced was blood. The clonotype comes from a woman aged 30 to 39 in good health. The chain is built from TRBV6-6 and TRBJ2-1; 10 bases fit TRBD2. The CDR3 bases are TGTGCCAGCAGTTACTCAAAGCGGGGGGGGCGCATTAATGAGCAGTTCTTC. It specifies CASSYSKRGGRINEQFF.